The T cell receptor (beta chain) under discussion was sequenced for a study of high-grade serous ovarian cancer treatment subgroups. Tumor samples were taken before definitive surgery or chemotherapy. The germline CDR1 and CDR2 sequences are MNHEY and SVGAGI. Trimming removed 5 bases from V and 3 bases from J, with 10 bases in between. The CDR3 sequence is 13 residues long. Sequencing was performed with immunoSEQ multiplex PCR; in TCRdb, only in-frame clones are kept and a portion is missing. The profile shows more than 8,000 clones, approximately 80% of them singletons. Sequencing was carried out using tumor tissue. The sequence was obtained from a human donor with high-grade serous ovarian cancer. The V and J genes are TRBV6-5 and TRBJ1-1; D is perhaps TRBD1 (5 bases). The CDR3 here is CASSDREYTEAFF. CDR3 in DNA: TGTGCCAGCAGTGACAGAGAGTACACTGAAGCTTTCTTT.